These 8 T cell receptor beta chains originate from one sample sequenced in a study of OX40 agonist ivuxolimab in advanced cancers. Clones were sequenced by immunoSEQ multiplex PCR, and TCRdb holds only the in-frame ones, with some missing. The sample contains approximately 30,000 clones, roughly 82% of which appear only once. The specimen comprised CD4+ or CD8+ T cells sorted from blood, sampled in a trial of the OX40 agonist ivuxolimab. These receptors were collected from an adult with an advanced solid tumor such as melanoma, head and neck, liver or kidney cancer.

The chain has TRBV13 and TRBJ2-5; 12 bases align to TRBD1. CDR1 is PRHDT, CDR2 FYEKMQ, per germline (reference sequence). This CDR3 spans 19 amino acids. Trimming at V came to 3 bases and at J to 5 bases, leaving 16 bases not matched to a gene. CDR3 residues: CASSFAHGTGGPGGETQYF. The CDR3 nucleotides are TGTGCCAGCAGCTTCGCCCACGGGACAGGGGGCCCCGGGGGGGAGACCCAGTACTTC.

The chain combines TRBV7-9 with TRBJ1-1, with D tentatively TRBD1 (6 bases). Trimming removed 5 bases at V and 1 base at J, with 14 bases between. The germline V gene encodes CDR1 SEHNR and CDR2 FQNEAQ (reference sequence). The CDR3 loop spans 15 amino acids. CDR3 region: CASSDSGQTNTEAFF. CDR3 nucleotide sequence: TGTGCCAGCAGCGATAGCGGACAGACGAACACTGAAGCTTTCTTT.

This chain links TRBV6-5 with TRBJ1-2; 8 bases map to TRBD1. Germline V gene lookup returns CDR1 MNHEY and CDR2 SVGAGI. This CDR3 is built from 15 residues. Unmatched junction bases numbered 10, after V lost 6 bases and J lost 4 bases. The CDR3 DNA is TGTGCCAGCAGCTTGGGAGGGACAGGCATCTATGGCTACACCTTC. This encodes CASSLGGTGIYGYTF.

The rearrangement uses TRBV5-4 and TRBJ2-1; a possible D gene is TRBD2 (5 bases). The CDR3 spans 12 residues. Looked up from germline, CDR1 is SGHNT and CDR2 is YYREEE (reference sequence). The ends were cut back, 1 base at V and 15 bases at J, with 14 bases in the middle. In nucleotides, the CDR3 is TGTGCCAGCAGCTTGAACGGATGGGAGAGGTTCTTC. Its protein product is CASSLNGWERFF.

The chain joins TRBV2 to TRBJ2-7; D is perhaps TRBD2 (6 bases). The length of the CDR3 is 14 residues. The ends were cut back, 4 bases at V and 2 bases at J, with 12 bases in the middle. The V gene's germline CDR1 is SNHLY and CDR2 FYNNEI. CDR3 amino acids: CASSVGSGTYEQYF. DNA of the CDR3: TGTGCCAGCAGTGTGGGTAGCGGAACCTACGAGCAGTACTTC.

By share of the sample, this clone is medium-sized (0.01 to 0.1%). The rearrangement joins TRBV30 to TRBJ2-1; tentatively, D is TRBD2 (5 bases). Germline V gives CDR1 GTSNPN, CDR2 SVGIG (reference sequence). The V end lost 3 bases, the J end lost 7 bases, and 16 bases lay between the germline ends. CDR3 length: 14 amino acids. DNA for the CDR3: TGTGCCTGGAGACCCGGGGTAGGCGTAAATGAGCAGTTCTTC. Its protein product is CAWRPGVGVNEQFF.

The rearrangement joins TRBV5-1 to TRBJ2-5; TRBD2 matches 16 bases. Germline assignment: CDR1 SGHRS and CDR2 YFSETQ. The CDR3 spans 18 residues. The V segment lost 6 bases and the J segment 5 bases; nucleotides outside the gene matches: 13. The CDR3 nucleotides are TGCGCCAGCACCCCAACGGGACTAGCGGGGGGGAAACCTGAGACCCAGTACTTC. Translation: CASTPTGLAGGKPETQYF.

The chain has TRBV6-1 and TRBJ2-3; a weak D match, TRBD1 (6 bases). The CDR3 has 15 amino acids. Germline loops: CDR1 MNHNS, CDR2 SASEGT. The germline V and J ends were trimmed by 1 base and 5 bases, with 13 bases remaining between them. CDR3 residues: CASSEVGTGRDTQYF. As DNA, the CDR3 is TGTGCCAGCAGTGAAGTGGGAACAGGGCGAGATACGCAGTATTTT.